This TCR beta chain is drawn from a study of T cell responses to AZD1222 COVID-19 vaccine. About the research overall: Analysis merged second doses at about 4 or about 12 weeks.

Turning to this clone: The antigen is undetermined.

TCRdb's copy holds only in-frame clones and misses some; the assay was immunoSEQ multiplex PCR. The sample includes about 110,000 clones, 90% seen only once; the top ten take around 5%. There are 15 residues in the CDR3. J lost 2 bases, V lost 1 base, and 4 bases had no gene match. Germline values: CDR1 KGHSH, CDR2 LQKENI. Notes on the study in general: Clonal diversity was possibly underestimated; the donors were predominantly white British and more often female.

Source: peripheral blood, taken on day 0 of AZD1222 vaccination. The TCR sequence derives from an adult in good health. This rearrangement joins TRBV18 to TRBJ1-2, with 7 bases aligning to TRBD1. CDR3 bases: TGTGCCAGCTCACCACGGGGACAGTCAAACTATGGCTACACCTTC. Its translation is CASSPRGQSNYGYTF.